These 29 T cell receptor beta chains originate from one sample sequenced in a study of T cell responses to AZD1222 COVID-19 vaccine. Sequenced by immunoSEQ multiplex PCR; TCRdb stores in-frame clones only, minus some. The repertoire consists of over 75,000 clones, with more than 80% occurring once and the leading ten covering roughly 2.7%. Sequencing used peripheral blood, obtained 28 days after the second AZD1222 dose. The origin of the receptors is an adult who received the AZD1222 COVID-19 vaccine.

This chain links TRBV6-9 with TRBJ2-2; D perhaps matches TRBD2 (5 bases). Germline loops: CDR1 MNHGY, CDR2 SVAAGI. The CDR3 contains 13 residues. The V and J ends lost 4 bases and 7 bases respectively, with 10 bases between them. The CDR3 coding sequence is TGTGCCAGCAGTTCCCACGAGGGCGGGGAGCTGTTTTTT. Its translation is CASSSHEGGELFF.

V and J are TRBV12-3 or TRBV12-4 and TRBJ2-3; D is perhaps TRBD1 (5 bases). Between the trimmed V and J ends, which lost 7 bases and 6 bases, there was a span of 11 bases. The CDR3 runs 12 residues. This CDR3 is CASNQGSDTQYF. CDR3 nucleotides: TGTGCCAGCAACCAGGGATCCGATACGCAGTATTTT.

V gene TRBV6-4 combines with J gene TRBJ2-3; 8 bases align to TRBD2. With V trimmed by 2 bases and J by 2 bases, 6 bases remained unmatched. Germline V gene data show CDR1 as MRHNA and CDR2 as SNTAGT. CDR3 length equals 16 residues. Written as DNA, the CDR3 is TGTGCCAGCAGTGACGGAGCGGGAGCCCACACAGATACGCAGTATTTT. This sequence encodes CASSDGAGAHTDTQYF.

This CDR3 is CSASWREVSYEQYF. CDR3 nucleotide sequence: TGCAGTGCTAGTTGGCGGGAGGTCTCCTACGAGCAGTACTTC. V usage is TRBV20-1 and J usage is TRBJ2-7; 8 nucleotides agree with TRBD2. Germline CDR1 reads DFQATT; CDR2 reads SNEGSKA (reference sequence). V lost 3 bases and J lost 0; bases outside the gene matches: 4. This CDR3 comprises 14 residues.

The chain uses TRBV19 and TRBJ1-1; D is uncertain. The CDR3 is 12 residues long. Germline values: CDR1 LNHDA, CDR2 SQIVND (reference sequence). Trimming took 6 bases from V and 1 from J, leaving 6 bases between them. The DNA for the CDR3 is TGTGCCAGTAGGTACTCGAACACTGAAGCTTTCTTT. It codes for CASRYSNTEAFF.

This chain joins TRBV7-3 and TRBJ2-7; unclear D gene. In germline, CDR1 is SGHTA, CDR2 FQGTGA. Trimming shortened V by 3 bases and J by 5 bases, and 11 bases separated the two germline ends. The CDR3 contains 13 residues. The DNA of the CDR3 is TGTGCCAGCAGCTTGCAGGAAAGGGACGAGCAGTACTTC. Translation gives CASSLQERDEQYF.

The genes are TRBV9 and TRBJ1-1; D is unresolved. This CDR3 is built from 14 residues. Trimming removed 0 bases at V and 1 base at J, with 7 bases between. Germline V gives CDR1 SGDLS, CDR2 YYNGEE. As DNA, the CDR3 is TGTGCCAGCAGCGTAGATATCGGGAACACTGAAGCTTTCTTT. This sequence encodes CASSVDIGNTEAFF. The variable domain in full, completed from reference TRBV9 and TRBJ1-1, reads DSGVTQTPKHLITATGQRVTLRCSPRSGDLSVYWYQQSLDQGLQFLIQYYNGEERAKGNILERFSAQQFPDLHSELNLSSLELGDSALYFCASSVDIGNTEAFFGQGTRLTVV.

The count of this clone is one. This chain links TRBV7-9 with TRBJ1-1; D may be TRBD1 (5 bases). V was pared by 5 bases and J by 0 bases, with 16 bases between. The CDR3 extends over 16 amino acids. Germline CDR1 is SEHNR and CDR2 is FQNEAQ (reference sequence). CDR3 nucleotides: TGTGCCAGCAGCCTAAGGCCGGGGGGATTGAACACTGAAGCTTTCTTT. This sequence encodes CASSLRPGGLNTEAFF.

The V and J genes are TRBV5-4 and TRBJ1-2; 9 bases map to TRBD1. V was clipped by 2 bases and J by 4 bases; unmatched bases: 6. Germline V gives CDR1 SGHNT, CDR2 YYREEE (reference sequence). The CDR3 is 15 residues long. CDR3 residues: CASSFKGQGGYGYTF. The CDR3 DNA is TGTGCCAGCAGCTTCAAGGGACAGGGTGGCTATGGCTACACCTTC.

The V and J genes are TRBV27 and TRBJ2-7; D may correspond to TRBD1 or TRBD2 (5 bases each). The CDR3 contains 23 residues. Deletions cut 6 bases from V and 0 bases from J, with 39 bases between. Germline V gene data show CDR1 as MNHEY and CDR2 as SMNVEV (reference sequence). Written as DNA, the CDR3 is TGTGCCAGCAGGGCCGCCAAGGGAGTTCCGATCGGATTATGGGGGAATCCCTCCTACGAGCAGTACTTC. Translated: CASRAAKGVPIGLWGNPSYEQYF.

The chain recombines TRBV9 with TRBJ2-7; D unresolved. V was trimmed by 0 bases and J by 0 bases, leaving 10 bases between them. This CDR3 comprises 15 residues. Germline lookup yields CDR1 SGDLS and CDR2 YYNGEE. CDR3 protein: CASSVGRPSSYEQYF. The DNA of the CDR3 is TGTGCCAGCAGCGTAGGGCGGCCCAGCTCCTACGAGCAGTACTTC.

The chain combines TRBV4-2 with TRBJ2-7; 10 positions match TRBD2. Trimming took 2 bases from V and 5 from J; bases not matched to a gene: 9. Germline assignment: CDR1 LGHNA and CDR2 YNFKEQ. The CDR3 is made up of 16 amino acids. CDR3 in DNA: TGTGCCAGCAGCCAACCAACAGCGGGGGGGCTGAACGAGCAGTACTTC. The encoded protein is CASSQPTAGGLNEQYF.

The chain couples TRBV16 to TRBJ1-1; D is unresolved. Germline V gene lookup returns CDR1 KGHSY and CDR2 FQNENV. V lost 0 bases to trimming and J lost 1 base, with 6 bases between them. The CDR3 runs 14 residues. The CDR3 bases are TGTGCCAGCAGCCAATCACCAGGGAACACTGAAGCTTTCTTT. Translation gives CASSQSPGNTEAFF.

The rearrangement joins TRBV19 to TRBJ1-5, with TRBD1 matching over 7 bases. This CDR3 has 16 amino acids. Losses at the gene ends were 5 bases for V and 2 bases for J; bases not matched to a gene: 9. Germline V lookup: CDR1 LNHDA, CDR2 SQIVND (reference sequence). The CDR3, as DNA: TGTGCCAGTAGTGGAAGGGACAGTCGGGGCAATCAGCCCCAGCATTTT. It translates to CASSGRDSRGNQPQHF. The full variable domain, rest sourced from reference TRBV19 and TRBJ1-5, is DGGITQSPKYLFRKEGQNVTLSCEQNLNHDAMYWYRQDPGQGLRLIYYSQIVNDFQKGDIAEGYSVSREKKESFPLTVTSAQKNPTAFYLCASSGRDSRGNQPQHFGDGTRLSIL.

V is TRBV21-1 and J is TRBJ1-5; TRBD1 is the table's D call, not checked against the DNA. TRBV21-1 is assigned pseudogene status. The CDR3 contains 18 residues. CDR3: CASSKRGRAVPSNQPQHF. In nucleotides, the CDR3 is TGTGCCAGCAGCAAAAGGGGGCGAGCAGTTCCTAGCAATCAGCCCCAGCATTTT.

The chain combines TRBV12-5 with TRBJ2-3; D remains unclear. Germline V lookup: CDR1 LGHNT, CDR2 FRNRAP. This CDR3 has 15 residues. Between the trimmed V and J ends, which lost 4 bases and 3 bases, there was a span of 14 bases. CDR3 bases: TGTGCTAGTGGTTGGGGATTAATAGTTACAGATACGCAGTATTTT. It is translated as CASGWGLIVTDTQYF.

The chain carries TRBV20-1 and TRBJ1-5, with D uncertain. The CDR3 has 13 residues. V lost 3 bases, J lost 5 bases, and 11 bases lay in between. Germline CDR1 reads DFQATT; CDR2 reads SNEGSKA (reference sequence). As DNA, the CDR3 is TGCAGTGCTAGTGAGGGCGCGGATCAGCCCCAGCATTTT. This encodes CSASEGADQPQHF.

In this sample, this clone turned up a few times. This rearrangement joins TRBV5-4 to TRBJ1-5; D not resolved. The CDR3 covers 14 residues. The germline V gene has CDR1 SGHNT and CDR2 YYREEE (reference sequence). The V and J ends lost 0 bases and 8 bases respectively, with 12 bases between them. In DNA form, the CDR3 reads TGTGCCAGCAGCTTGGAAGGGTCCGTGGAGCCCCAGCATTTT. Amino acids: CASSLEGSVEPQHF.

The rearrangement joins TRBV6-1 to TRBJ2-7; D unclear. Germline CDR1 reads MNHNS; CDR2 reads SASEGT. This CDR3 has 15 residues. The V and J ends lost 1 base and 5 bases respectively, with 15 bases between them. Here the CDR3 reads CASSEVWGISDEQYF. The CDR3 DNA reads TGTGCCAGCAGTGAAGTGTGGGGAATAAGCGACGAGCAGTACTTC.

In its sample, this clone was seen once. The chain is built from TRBV27 and TRBJ2-7; 8 bases map to TRBD2. The CDR3 is 17 residues long. The germline V gene has CDR1 MNHEY and CDR2 SMNVEV (reference sequence). The ends lost 2 bases at V and 1 base at J; junction bases unmatched: 10. This CDR3 is CASSLKGLGAGSYEQYF. The DNA for the CDR3 is TGTGCCAGCAGTTTAAAGGGACTAGGGGCTGGTTCCTACGAGCAGTACTTC.

The CDR3 protein is CASSEWGVNTEAFF. The CDR3, as DNA: TGTGCCAGCAGTGAATGGGGGGTGAACACTGAAGCTTTCTTT. V gene TRBV2 combines with J gene TRBJ1-1; a weak D match, TRBD1 (5 bases). This CDR3 contains 14 residues. CDR1 and CDR2 from the germline V gene are SNHLY and FYNNEI. Trimming took off 2 bases at V and 0 bases at J, with 7 bases between the two ends. The variable domain in full, completed from reference TRBV2 and TRBJ1-1, reads EPEVTQTPSHQVTQMGQEVILRCVPISNHLYFYWYRQILGQKVEFLVSFYNNEISEKSEIFDDQFSVERPDGSNFTLKIRSTKLEDSAMYFCASSEWGVNTEAFFGQGTRLTVV.

The rearrangement links TRBV7-2 to TRBJ1-1; D gene uncertain. V was cut by 6 bases and J by 12 bases, with 17 bases left in between. Per the germline V gene, CDR1 is SGHTA and CDR2 is FQGNSA. The CDR3 runs to 12 residues. The CDR3 loop reads CASSRASKGPFF. The CDR3 DNA reads as TGTGCCAGCAGTCGGGCCTCCAAAGGCCCTTTCTTT. Based on the CDR3 plus reference TRBV7-2 and TRBJ1-1, the full variable domain is GAGVSQSPSNKVTEKGKDVELRCDPISGHTALYWYRQSLGQGLEFLIYFQGNSAPDKSGLPSDRFSAERTGGSVSTLTIQRTQQEDSAVYLCASSRASKGPFFGQGTRLTVV.

The chain employs TRBV16 and TRBJ1-3; perhaps TRBD1 as D (5 bases). The germline V gene has CDR1 KGHSY and CDR2 FQNENV. There are 14 residues in the CDR3. V lost 4 bases, J lost 6 bases, and 13 bases lay in between. In nucleotides, the CDR3 is TGTGCCAGCAGCCCTGGCAGGGTGGAAAACACCATATATTTT. As protein: CASSPGRVENTIYF. Supplemented by reference TRBV16 and TRBJ1-3, the full variable domain reads GEEVAQTPKHLVRGEGQKAKLYCAPIKGHSYVFWYQQVLKNEFKFLISFQNENVFDETGMPKERFSAKCLPNSPCSLEIQATKLEDSAVYFCASSPGRVENTIYFGEGSWLTVV.

The chain uses TRBV10-3 and TRBJ2-2, with TRBD2 matching 11 bases. CDR3 length: 20 residues. Germline V gives CDR1 ENHRY, CDR2 SYGVKD. The V and J ends lost 2 bases and 2 bases, in that order; junction bases with no gene match: 13. DNA for the CDR3: TGTGCCATCAGTGAGAGGCTAGCGGGAGGCCCAAACCAAAACACCGGGGAGCTGTTTTTT. Encoded protein: CAISERLAGGPNQNTGELFF.

This chain uses TRBV7-8 with TRBJ1-5; D is perhaps TRBD1 (6 bases). CDR3 size: 19 residues. The germline V and J ends were trimmed by 5 bases and 1 base, with 24 bases remaining between them. In germline, CDR1 is SGHVS, CDR2 FQNEAQ. In nucleotides, the CDR3 is TGTGCCAGCAGCCTCCTCACCTCACGGGGGGCGGAAAGCAATCAGCCCCAGCATTTT. It specifies CASSLLTSRGAESNQPQHF.

The V call is TRBV7-2, the J call TRBJ2-1; possibly TRBD2 for D (5 bases). Trimming shortened V by 1 base and J by 0 bases, and 10 bases separated the two germline ends. Looked up from germline, CDR1 is SGHTA and CDR2 is FQGNSA. This CDR3 is built from 16 residues. The DNA for the CDR3 is TGTGCCAGCAGCTTAGGCCGGGGTAGCTCCTACAATGAGCAGTTCTTC. Protein product: CASSLGRGSSYNEQFF.

The V call is TRBV5-1, the J call TRBJ1-1, with 7 positions matching TRBD1. V lost 7 bases to trimming and J lost 2 bases; unmatched junction nucleotides: 8. The CDR3 consists of 14 residues. Germline CDR1 reads SGHRS; CDR2 reads YFSETQ. The CDR3 loop reads CASSKTGSNTEAFF. CDR3 nucleotides: TGCGCCAGCTCCAAGACAGGGTCAAACACTGAAGCTTTCTTT.

This clone was counted a single time. The chain couples TRBV18 to TRBJ1-3, with 7 bases lining up with TRBD1. CDR1 KGHSH and CDR2 LQKENI come from the germline V gene. The CDR3 contains 14 residues. The V and J ends lost 6 bases and 6 bases, in that order; junction bases with no gene match: 8. The CDR3 region has the DNA TGTGCCAGCTCCGAAGACAGGGTCGTAAACACCATATATTTT. Translated: CASSEDRVVNTIYF. The entire variable domain, with the rest obtained from reference TRBV18 and TRBJ1-3, is as follows: NAGVMQNPRHLVRRRGQEARLRCSPMKGHSHVYWYRQLPEEGLKFMVYLQKENIIDESGMPKERFSAEFPKEGPSILRIQQVVRGDSAAYFCASSEDRVVNTIYFGEGSWLTVV.

This chain uses TRBV18 with TRBJ2-5, with 7 bases lining up with TRBD2. The J segment lost 5 bases and the V segment lost 3 bases, leaving 3 bases of the junction unmatched. CDR3 length: 13 amino acids. The germline V gene has CDR1 KGHSH and CDR2 LQKENI. The CDR3 DNA reads as TGTGCCAGCTCACCCGGACTAGAGGAGACCCAGTACTTC. It codes for CASSPGLEETQYF.